This T cell receptor (beta chain) was captured by sequencing in a study of blood T cell repertoires in COVID-19. This clone was counted a single time. Original handling: Estimates of nucleated cell counts were drawn from the amplification of reference gene primers. Assay: immunoSEQ multiplex PCR; the TCRdb copy retains only in-frame clones and omits some. V, J and clone size are those of that table, while D and trimming were read from the DNA. The sample holds under 200,000 clones, about 86% seen once. Those enrolled in Seattle joined during active infection and were followed longitudinally afterward. The CDR3 loop spans 13 amino acids. Germline V gene sequence: CDR1 SEHNR, CDR2 FQNEAQ (reference sequence). V lost 6 bases and J lost 5, with 13 bases in between.

The sequence came from a woman in her 70s with COVID-19, enrolled during active disease. The sample comprised peripheral blood. The V and J genes are TRBV7-9 and TRBJ2-5; perhaps TRBD1 as D (7 bases). The CDR3: CASSPAGGETQYF. Written as DNA, the CDR3 is TGTGCCAGCAGTCCCGCAGGGGGGGAGACCCAGTACTTC.